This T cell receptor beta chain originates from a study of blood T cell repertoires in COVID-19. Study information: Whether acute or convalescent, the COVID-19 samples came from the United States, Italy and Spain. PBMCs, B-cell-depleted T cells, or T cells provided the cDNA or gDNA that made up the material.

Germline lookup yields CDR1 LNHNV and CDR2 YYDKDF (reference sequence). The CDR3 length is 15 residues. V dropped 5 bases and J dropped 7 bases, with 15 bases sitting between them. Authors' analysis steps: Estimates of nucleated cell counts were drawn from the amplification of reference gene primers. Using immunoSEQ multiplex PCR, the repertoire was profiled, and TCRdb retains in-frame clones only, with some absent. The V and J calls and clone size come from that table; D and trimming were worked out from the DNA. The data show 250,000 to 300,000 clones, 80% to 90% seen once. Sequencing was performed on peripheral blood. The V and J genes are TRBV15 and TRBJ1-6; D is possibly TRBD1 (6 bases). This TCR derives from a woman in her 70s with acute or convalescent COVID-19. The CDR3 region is CATSPDRHQNSPLHF. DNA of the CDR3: TGTGCCACCAGCCCCGACAGGCATCAAAATTCACCCCTCCACTTT.